The clone carrying this T cell receptor (beta chain) appeared a single time. Its antigen is as yet unknown. The sample originates from a study of regulatory dendritic cells for organ transplantation. Per germline, CDR1 MNHNY and CDR2 SVGAGI (reference sequence). The CDR3 is 15 residues long. Trimming took 7 bases from V and 2 from J, leaving 18 bases between them. The assay was immunoSEQ multiplex PCR, and TCRdb's table has in-frame clones only and misses some. In the table there are tens of thousands of clones, less than 90% of which are singletons. Study conclusions and caveats: Between individuals, the alloreactive memory CD8+ T cell pool differed considerably.

Sorted T cells were CFSE-labeled and cultured 5 days with allogeneic regulatory or mature dendritic cells at 1:10. V is TRBV6-6 and J is TRBJ2-7, with D possibly being TRBD1 or TRBD2 (5 bases each). The sample taken for sequencing was naive CD4+ T cells from blood cultured with dendritic cells. The subset: CD45RA+ naive T cells. The TCR was taken from a human donor in good health. This CDR3 reads CASIRRGSVTYEQYF. CDR3 bases: TGTGCCAGCATCCGTCGGGGCAGTGTGACCTACGAGCAGTACTTC.